This entry lists 7 T cell receptor beta chains sequenced from one sample in a study of blood T cell repertoires in COVID-19. Measured with immunoSEQ multiplex PCR; TCRdb has only the in-frame clones, and not every one. The repertoire holds around 250,000 clones, with just over 85% as singletons. The sequenced sample was peripheral blood. All receptors derive from a woman under 40 with active or convalescent COVID-19.

V is TRBV28 and J is TRBJ1-1; TRBD1 matches at 7 bases. Per germline, CDR1 MDHEN and CDR2 SYDVKM. Trimming removed 4 bases from V and 2 bases from J; junction bases left unmatched: 4. This CDR3 comprises 14 residues. The CDR3 DNA reads TGTGCCAGCAGTTCAGGGGGAGGAAACACTGAAGCTTTCTTT. Translating gives CASSSGGGNTEAFF.

The chain couples TRBV6-5 to TRBJ1-4; perhaps TRBD1 as D (5 bases). The V gene lost 8 bases and the J gene lost 0 bases, with 13 bases spanning the gap. The CDR3 is 15 residues long. Germline CDR1 is MNHEY and CDR2 is SVGAGI. The CDR3 reads CASGRQTATNEKLFF. The CDR3 DNA reads TGTGCCAGCGGCCGACAGACTGCAACTAATGAAAAACTGTTTTTT.

The chain is built from TRBV5-1 and TRBJ1-6; TRBD1 might be the D (6 bases). CDR1 and CDR2 from the germline V gene are SGHRS and YFSETQ. The CDR3 totals 14 residues. Trimming stripped 4 bases from V and 7 bases from J, with 12 bases between. CDR3 in DNA: TGCGCCAGCAGCGAAATTCAGGGGAATTCACCCCTCCACTTT. Protein: CASSEIQGNSPLHF.

The chain uses TRBV3-1 (or the pseudogene TRBV3-2) and TRBJ2-1, with TRBD2 identical over 8 bases. The trim removed 1 base at V and 10 bases at J, leaving 9 bases unmatched. Germline assignment: CDR1 LGHDT and CDR2 YNNKEL (reference sequence). The CDR3 extends over 15 amino acids. The CDR3 DNA follows: TGTGCCAGCAGCCAAGCAGGTAGGCGGGGGGCCGAGCAGTTCTTC. It specifies CASSQAGRRGAEQFF.

The J gene is TRBJ2-1, the V gene TRBV4-1; tentative D call: TRBD2 (6 bases). This CDR3 region has 15 residues. CDR1 and CDR2 from the germline V gene are MGHRA and YSYEKL. Deletions cut 1 base from V and 6 bases from J, with 13 bases between. CDR3 DNA: TGCGCCAGCAGCCAAGGGGACTCCCCCCGCAATGAGCAGTTCTTC. It yields the protein CASSQGDSPRNEQFF.

V and J are TRBV6-4 and TRBJ2-2, with D maybe TRBD1 (5 bases). CDR3 length: 13 amino acids. The germline V gene has CDR1 MRHNA and CDR2 SNTAGT. Trimming left V 2 bases short and J 8 bases short, with 9 bases between. CDR3 residues: CASSDRDSGELFF. The CDR3 nucleotides are TGTGCCAGCAGTGACAGAGACAGTGGGGAGCTGTTTTTT.

The chain joins TRBV7-2 to TRBJ1-2, with 10 bases matching TRBD1. The trim removed 3 bases at V and 7 bases at J, leaving 11 bases unmatched. Germline CDR1 SGHTA, CDR2 FQGNSA. The CDR3 is made up of 16 amino acids. The CDR3: CASSLDRGTGVFGYTF. CDR3 nucleotides: TGTGCCAGCAGCTTGGACCGCGGGACAGGGGTCTTTGGCTACACCTTC. Looking up the rest from reference TRBV7-2 and TRBJ1-2 gives the full variable domain: GAGVSQSPSNKVTEKGKDVELRCDPISGHTALYWYRQSLGQGLEFLIYFQGNSAPDKSGLPSDRFSAERTGGSVSTLTIQRTQQEDSAVYLCASSLDRGTGVFGYTFGSGTRLTVV.